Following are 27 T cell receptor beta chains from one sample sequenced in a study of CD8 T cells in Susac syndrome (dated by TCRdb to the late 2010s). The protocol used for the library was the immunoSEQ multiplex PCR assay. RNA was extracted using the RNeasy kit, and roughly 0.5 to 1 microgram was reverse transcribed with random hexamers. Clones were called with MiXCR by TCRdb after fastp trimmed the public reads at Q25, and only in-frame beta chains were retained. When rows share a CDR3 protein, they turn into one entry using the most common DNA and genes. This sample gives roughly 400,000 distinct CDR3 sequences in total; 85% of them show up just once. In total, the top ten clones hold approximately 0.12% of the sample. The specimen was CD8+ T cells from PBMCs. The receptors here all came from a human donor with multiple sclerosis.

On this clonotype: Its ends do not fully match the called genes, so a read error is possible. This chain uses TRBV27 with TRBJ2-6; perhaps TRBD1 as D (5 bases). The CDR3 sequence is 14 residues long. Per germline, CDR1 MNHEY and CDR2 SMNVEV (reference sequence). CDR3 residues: CASSSGSGANVLIF. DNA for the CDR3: TGTGCCAGCAGTTCGGGCTCTGGGGCCAACGTCCTGATTTTC. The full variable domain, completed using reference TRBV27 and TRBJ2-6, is EAQVTQNPRYLITVTGKKLTVTCSQNMNHEYMSWYRQDPGLGLRQIYYSMNVEVTDKGDVPEGYKVSRKEKRNFPLILESPSPNQTSLYFCASSSGSGANVLIFGAGSRLTVL.

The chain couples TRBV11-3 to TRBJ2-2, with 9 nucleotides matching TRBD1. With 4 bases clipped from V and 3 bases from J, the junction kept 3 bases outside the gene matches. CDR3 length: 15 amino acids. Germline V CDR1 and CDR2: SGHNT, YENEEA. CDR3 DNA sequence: TGTGCCAGCAGCTCCCGGGACAGGGACACCGGGGAGCTGTTTTTT. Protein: CASSSRDRDTGELFF.

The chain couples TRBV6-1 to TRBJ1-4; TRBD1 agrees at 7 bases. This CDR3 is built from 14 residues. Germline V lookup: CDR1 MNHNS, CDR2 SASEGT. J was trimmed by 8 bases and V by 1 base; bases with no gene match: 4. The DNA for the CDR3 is TGTGCCAGCAGTGAAGGGACAGGCCGGGAAAAACTGTTTTTT. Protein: CASSEGTGREKLFF.

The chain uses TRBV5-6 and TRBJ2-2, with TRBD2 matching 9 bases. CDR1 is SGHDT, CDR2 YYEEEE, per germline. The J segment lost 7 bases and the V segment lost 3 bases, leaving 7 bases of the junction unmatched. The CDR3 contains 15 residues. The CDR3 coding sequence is TGTGCCAGCAGCTCTCCTAGCGGGGAGCTCGGGGAGCTGTTTTTT. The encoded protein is CASSSPSGELGELFF.

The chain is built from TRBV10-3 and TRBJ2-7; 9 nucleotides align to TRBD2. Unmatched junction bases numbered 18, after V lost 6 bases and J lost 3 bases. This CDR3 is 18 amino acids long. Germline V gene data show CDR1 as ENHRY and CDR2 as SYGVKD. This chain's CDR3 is CAIRGLAKDNAPRYEQYF. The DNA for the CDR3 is TGTGCCATCAGAGGACTAGCGAAGGATAATGCCCCCCGCTACGAGCAGTACTTC.

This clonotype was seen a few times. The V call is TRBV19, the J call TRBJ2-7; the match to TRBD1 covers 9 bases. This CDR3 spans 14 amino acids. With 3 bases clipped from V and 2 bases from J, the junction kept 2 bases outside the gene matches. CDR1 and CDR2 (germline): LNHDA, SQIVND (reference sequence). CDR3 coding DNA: TGTGCCAGTAGTATGACAGGGGGGACCTACGAGCAGTACTTC. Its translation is CASSMTGGTYEQYF.

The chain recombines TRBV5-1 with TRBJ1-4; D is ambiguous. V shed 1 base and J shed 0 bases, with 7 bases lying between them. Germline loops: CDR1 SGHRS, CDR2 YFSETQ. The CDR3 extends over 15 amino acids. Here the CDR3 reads CASSLYSATNEKLFF. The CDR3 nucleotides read TGCGCCAGCAGCTTGTACAGCGCAACTAATGAAAAACTGTTTTTT.

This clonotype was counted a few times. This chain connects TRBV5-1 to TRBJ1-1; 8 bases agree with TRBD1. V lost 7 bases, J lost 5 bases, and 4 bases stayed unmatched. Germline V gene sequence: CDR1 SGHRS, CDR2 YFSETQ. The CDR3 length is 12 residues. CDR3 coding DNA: TGCGCCAGCCAGACAGGGGAGACTGAAGCTTTCTTT. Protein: CASQTGETEAFF.

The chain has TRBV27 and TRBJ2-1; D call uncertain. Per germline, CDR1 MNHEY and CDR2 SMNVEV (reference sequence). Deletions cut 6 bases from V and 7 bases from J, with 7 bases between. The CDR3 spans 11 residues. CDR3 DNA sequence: TGTGCCAGCAGAGCCATGAATGAGCAGTTCTTC. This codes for CASRAMNEQFF.

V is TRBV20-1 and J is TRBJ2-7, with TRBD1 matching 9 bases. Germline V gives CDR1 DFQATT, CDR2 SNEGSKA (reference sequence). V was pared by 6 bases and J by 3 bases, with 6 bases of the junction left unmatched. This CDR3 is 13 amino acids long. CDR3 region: CSAPPGQGYEQYF. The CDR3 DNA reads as TGCAGTGCGCCGCCGGGACAGGGCTACGAGCAGTACTTC.

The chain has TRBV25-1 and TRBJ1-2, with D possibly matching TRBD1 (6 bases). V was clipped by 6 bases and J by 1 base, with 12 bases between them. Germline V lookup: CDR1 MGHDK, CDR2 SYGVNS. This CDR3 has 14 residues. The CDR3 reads CASRRTEDNYGYTF. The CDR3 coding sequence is TGTGCCAGCAGAAGGACAGAGGATAACTATGGCTACACCTTC.

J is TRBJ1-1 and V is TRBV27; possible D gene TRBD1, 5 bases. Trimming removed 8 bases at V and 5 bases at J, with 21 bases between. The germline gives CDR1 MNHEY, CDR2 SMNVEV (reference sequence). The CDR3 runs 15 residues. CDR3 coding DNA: TGTGCCAGCCGAATCGGGGCCACCGAGGGAACTGAAGCTTTCTTT. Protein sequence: CASRIGATEGTEAFF.

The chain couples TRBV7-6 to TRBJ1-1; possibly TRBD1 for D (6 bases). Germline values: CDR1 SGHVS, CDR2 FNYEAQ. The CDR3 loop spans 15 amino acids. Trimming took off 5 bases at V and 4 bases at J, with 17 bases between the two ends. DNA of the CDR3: TGTGCCAGCAGCCCCGAGGGGGGGACGGGCACTGAAGCTTTCTTT. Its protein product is CASSPEGGTGTEAFF.

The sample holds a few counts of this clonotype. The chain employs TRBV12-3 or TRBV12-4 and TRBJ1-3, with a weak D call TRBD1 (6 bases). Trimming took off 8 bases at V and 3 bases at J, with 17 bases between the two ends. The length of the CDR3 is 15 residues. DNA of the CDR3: TGTGCCAGCGCGGACAGCGCAATCTTTGGAAACACCATATATTTT. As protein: CASADSAIFGNTIYF.

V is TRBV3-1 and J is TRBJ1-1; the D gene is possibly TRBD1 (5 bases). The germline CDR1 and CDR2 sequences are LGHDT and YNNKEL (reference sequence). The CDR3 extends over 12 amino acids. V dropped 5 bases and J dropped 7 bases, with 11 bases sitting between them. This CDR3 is CASSEGLNEAFF. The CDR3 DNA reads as TGTGCCAGCAGCGAGGGACTAAATGAAGCTTTCTTT. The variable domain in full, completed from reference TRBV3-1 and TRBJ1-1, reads DTAVSQTPKYLVTQMGNDKSIKCEQNLGHDTMYWYKQDSKKFLKIMFSYNNKELIINETVPNRFSPKSPDKAHLNLHINSLELGDSAVYFCASSEGLNEAFFGQGTRLTVV.

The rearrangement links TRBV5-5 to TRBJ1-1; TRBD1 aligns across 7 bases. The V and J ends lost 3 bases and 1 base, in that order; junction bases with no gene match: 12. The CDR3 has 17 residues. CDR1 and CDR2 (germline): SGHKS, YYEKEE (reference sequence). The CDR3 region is CASSSWGTELSNTEAFF. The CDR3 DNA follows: TGTGCCAGCAGCTCCTGGGGGACAGAGCTTTCGAACACTGAAGCTTTCTTT.

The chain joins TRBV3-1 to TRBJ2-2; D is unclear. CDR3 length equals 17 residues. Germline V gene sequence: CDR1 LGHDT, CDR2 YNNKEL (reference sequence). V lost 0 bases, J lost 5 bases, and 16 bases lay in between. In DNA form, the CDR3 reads TGTGCCAGCAGCCAAGATTGGGCTACCTCGTTGACCGGGGAGCTGTTTTTT. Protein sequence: CASSQDWATSLTGELFF. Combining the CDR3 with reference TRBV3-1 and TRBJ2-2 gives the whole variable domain DTAVSQTPKYLVTQMGNDKSIKCEQNLGHDTMYWYKQDSKKFLKIMFSYNNKELIINETVPNRFSPKSPDKAHLNLHINSLELGDSAVYFCASSQDWATSLTGELFFGEGSRLTVL.

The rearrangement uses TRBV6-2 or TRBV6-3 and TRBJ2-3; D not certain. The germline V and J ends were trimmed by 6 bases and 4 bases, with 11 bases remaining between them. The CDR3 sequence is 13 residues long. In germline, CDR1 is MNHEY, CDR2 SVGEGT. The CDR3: CASSLGFPDTQYF. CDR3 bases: TGTGCCAGCAGCTTAGGGTTCCCAGATACGCAGTATTTT.

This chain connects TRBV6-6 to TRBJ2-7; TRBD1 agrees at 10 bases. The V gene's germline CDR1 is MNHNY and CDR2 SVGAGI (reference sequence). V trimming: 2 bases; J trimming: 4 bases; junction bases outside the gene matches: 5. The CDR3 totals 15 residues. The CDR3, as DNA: TGTGCCAGCAGTTACCCGACAGGGGGCTTATACGAGCAGTACTTC. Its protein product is CASSYPTGGLYEQYF.

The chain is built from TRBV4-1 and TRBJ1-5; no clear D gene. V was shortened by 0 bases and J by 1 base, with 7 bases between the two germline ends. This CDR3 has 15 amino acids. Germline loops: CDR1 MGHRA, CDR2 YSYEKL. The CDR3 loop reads CASSQEIGSNQPQHF. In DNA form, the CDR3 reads TGCGCCAGCAGCCAAGAGATAGGCAGCAATCAGCCCCAGCATTTT.

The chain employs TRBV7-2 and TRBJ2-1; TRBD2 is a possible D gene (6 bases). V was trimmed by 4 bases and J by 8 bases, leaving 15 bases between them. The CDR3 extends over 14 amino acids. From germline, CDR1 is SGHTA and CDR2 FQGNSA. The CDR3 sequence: CASSSSEEGYEQFF. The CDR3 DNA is TGTGCCAGCAGCTCCTCCGAGGAGGGGTATGAGCAGTTCTTC.

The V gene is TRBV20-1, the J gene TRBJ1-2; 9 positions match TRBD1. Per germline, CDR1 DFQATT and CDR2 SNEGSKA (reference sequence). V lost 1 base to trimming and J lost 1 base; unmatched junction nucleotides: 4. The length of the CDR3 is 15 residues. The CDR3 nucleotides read TGCAGTGCTAGAGGGGACAGGGAATTTAACTATGGCTACACCTTC. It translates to CSARGDREFNYGYTF.

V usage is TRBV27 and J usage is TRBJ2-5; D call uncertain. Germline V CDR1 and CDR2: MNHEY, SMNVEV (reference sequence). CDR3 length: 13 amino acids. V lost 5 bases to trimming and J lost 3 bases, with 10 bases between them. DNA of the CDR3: TGTGCCAGCAGTCCAAACATGAAAGAGACCCAGTACTTC. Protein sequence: CASSPNMKETQYF.

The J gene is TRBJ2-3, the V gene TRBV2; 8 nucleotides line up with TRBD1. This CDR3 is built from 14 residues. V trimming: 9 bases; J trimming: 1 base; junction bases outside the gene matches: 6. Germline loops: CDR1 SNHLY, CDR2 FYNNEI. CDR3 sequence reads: CARGDRKGTDTQYF. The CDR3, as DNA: TGTGCCAGAGGGGACAGGAAGGGCACAGATACGCAGTATTTT. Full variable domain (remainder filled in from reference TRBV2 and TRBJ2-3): EPEVTQTPSHQVTQMGQEVILRCVPISNHLYFYWYRQILGQKVEFLVSFYNNEISEKSEIFDDQFSVERPDGSNFTLKIRSTKLEDSAMYFCARGDRKGTDTQYFGPGTRLTVL.

This CDR3 reads CASREDTASYEQYF. DNA of the CDR3: TGTGCCAGCAGAGAGGACACCGCCTCCTACGAGCAGTACTTC. This chain uses TRBV27 with TRBJ2-7, with D perhaps TRBD1 (5 bases). With 6 bases removed from V and 0 bases from J, the gap between germline ends came to 12 bases. CDR1 is MNHEY and CDR2 is SMNVEV in the germline V gene (reference sequence). This CDR3 has 14 amino acids.

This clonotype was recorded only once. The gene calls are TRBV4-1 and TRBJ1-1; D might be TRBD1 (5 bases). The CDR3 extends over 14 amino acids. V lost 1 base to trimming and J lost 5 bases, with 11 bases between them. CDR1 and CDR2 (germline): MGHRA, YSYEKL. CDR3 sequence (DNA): TGCGCCAGCAGCCAAGCGGGGGGAAAAACTGAAGCTTTCTTT. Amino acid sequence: CASSQAGGKTEAFF.

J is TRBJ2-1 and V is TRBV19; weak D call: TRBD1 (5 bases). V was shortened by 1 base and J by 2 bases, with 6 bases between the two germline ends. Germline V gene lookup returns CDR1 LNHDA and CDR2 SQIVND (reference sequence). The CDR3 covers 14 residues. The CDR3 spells CASSIGGPYNEQFF. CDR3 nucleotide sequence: TGTGCCAGTAGTATAGGGGGCCCCTACAATGAGCAGTTCTTC.